The 22 T cell receptor beta chains below were found in one sample sequenced in a study of blood T cell repertoires in COVID-19. The method was immunoSEQ multiplex PCR; TCRdb's version includes in-frame clones alone and lacks a portion of them. The sample lists approximately 110,000 clones; around 91% were seen once. The sample taken for sequencing was peripheral blood. The receptors derive from a woman aged 80 or over with acute or convalescent COVID-19.

The chain is built from TRBV7-8 and TRBJ1-1; TRBD1 might be the D (5 bases). Germline CDR1 and CDR2: SGHVS and FQNEAQ. CDR3 length equals 13 residues. The V end was cut by 6 bases, the J end by 1 base, with 9 bases between. The CDR3: CASRTTGNTEAFF. CDR3 nucleotide sequence: TGTGCCAGCAGAACAACAGGGAACACTGAAGCTTTCTTT. Drawing the rest from reference TRBV7-8 and TRBJ1-1, the complete variable domain is GAGVSQSPRYKVAKRGQDVALRCDPISGHVSLFWYQQALGQGPEFLTYFQNEAQLDKSGLPSDRFFAERPEGSVSTLKIQRTQQEDSAVYLCASRTTGNTEAFFGQGTRLTVV.

The rearrangement joins TRBV5-1 to TRBJ1-2, with D possibly TRBD1 on 5 matching bases. This CDR3 is built from 13 residues. CDR1 SGHRS and CDR2 YFSETQ come from the germline V gene. V was clipped by 4 bases and J by 4 bases, with 11 bases between them. CDR3 region: CASSPDGGYGYTF. The CDR3 DNA reads TGCGCCAGCAGCCCAGACGGGGGCTATGGCTACACCTTC. The full variable domain, completed using reference TRBV5-1 and TRBJ1-2, is KAGVTQTPRYLIKTRGQQVTLSCSPISGHRSVSWYQQTPGQGLQFLFEYFSETQRNKGNFPGRFSGRQFSNSRSEMNVSTLELGDSALYLCASSPDGGYGYTFGSGTRLTVV.

The chain couples TRBV5-1 to TRBJ2-1; 11 positions agree with TRBD2. V gave up 4 bases and J gave up 6 bases; unmatched junction bases: 15. CDR3 length equals 18 residues. Germline V gives CDR1 SGHRS, CDR2 YFSETQ. In DNA, the CDR3 is TGCGCCAGCAGCGATGTGCGAGGGGGGACTAGCGGACGCAATGAGCAGTTCTTC. This gives the protein CASSDVRGGTSGRNEQFF. The variable domain in full, with the rest retrieved from reference TRBV5-1 and TRBJ2-1, is KAGVTQTPRYLIKTRGQQVTLSCSPISGHRSVSWYQQTPGQGLQFLFEYFSETQRNKGNFPGRFSGRQFSNSRSEMNVSTLELGDSALYLCASSDVRGGTSGRNEQFFGPGTRLTVL.

V is TRBV4-1 and J is TRBJ1-2; D may be TRBD1 (5 bases). CDR1 is MGHRA, CDR2 YSYEKL, per germline. The CDR3 loop spans 19 amino acids. Trimming took off 3 bases at V and 0 bases at J, with 23 bases between the two ends. The CDR3 DNA reads TGCGCCAGCAGCCAGGAGGGGCAGGACCCAGACACTTCTAACTATGGCTACACCTTC. Translating gives CASSQEGQDPDTSNYGYTF.

This chain joins TRBV7-9 and TRBJ2-1; TRBD1 is a possible D gene (6 bases). Per the germline V gene, CDR1 is SEHNR and CDR2 is FQNEAQ (reference sequence). The CDR3 has 16 residues. The ends were cut back, 4 bases at V and 5 bases at J, with 18 bases in the middle. For the CDR3, the DNA is TGTGCCAGCAGCTCCTACCCCCGGGACAACAACAATGAGCAGTTCTTC. Protein product: CASSSYPRDNNNEQFF.

The chain employs TRBV27 and TRBJ1-5; perhaps TRBD1 as D (5 bases). Germline loops: CDR1 MNHEY, CDR2 SMNVEV (reference sequence). The CDR3 spans 17 residues. Trimming removed 4 bases at V and 0 bases at J, with 16 bases between. In DNA form, the CDR3 reads TGTGCCAGCAGTTCCGTACAGGAGGGGCATAGCAATCAGCCCCAGCATTTT. Residues: CASSSVQEGHSNQPQHF.

This sequence joins TRBV11-2 and TRBJ2-5; 11 positions agree with TRBD2. This CDR3 comprises 18 residues. With V trimmed by 2 bases and J by 1 base, 9 bases remained unmatched. Germline lookup yields CDR1 SGHAT and CDR2 FQNNGV. The CDR3 bases are TGTGCCAGCAGCTTACCACTGCCCACTAGCGGGGGCCAAGAGACCCAGTACTTC. Translated, it gives CASSLPLPTSGGQETQYF. The full variable domain, completed using reference TRBV11-2 and TRBJ2-5, is EAGVAQSPRYKIIEKRQSVAFWCNPISGHATLYWYQQILGQGPKLLIQFQNNGVVDDSQLPKDRFSAERLKGVDSTLKIQPAKLEDSAVYLCASSLPLPTSGGQETQYFGPGTRLLVL.

The chain carries TRBV30 and TRBJ1-4; D gene unclear. The CDR3 covers 12 residues. Per the germline V gene, CDR1 is GTSNPN and CDR2 is SVGIG (reference sequence). The ends were cut back, 8 bases at V and 7 bases at J, with 14 bases in the middle. The CDR3, as DNA: TGTGCCCTCACAGTGTTTTCTGAAAAACTGTTTTTT. Protein product: CALTVFSEKLFF.

The chain joins TRBV6-5 to TRBJ1-1, with D possibly being TRBD1 (6 bases). Trimming pared 5 bases from V and 10 bases from J, leaving 17 bases between. Germline values: CDR1 MNHEY, CDR2 SVGAGI. The CDR3 length is 13 residues. CDR3 residues: CASSPGARSGAFF. Written as DNA, the CDR3 is TGTGCCAGCAGTCCAGGGGCGAGGAGTGGAGCTTTCTTT.

This chain joins TRBV5-4 and TRBJ2-2; D is possibly TRBD2 (5 bases). CDR1 and CDR2 from the germline V gene are SGHNT and YYREEE (reference sequence). The CDR3 runs to 16 residues. Trimming stripped 5 bases from V and 8 bases from J, with 22 bases between. CDR3 DNA sequence: TGTGCCAGCAGACCGATTTTGACTGGAGGAGAAGGGGAGCTGTTTTTT. Translating it yields CASRPILTGGEGELFF.

The rearrangement joins TRBV27 to TRBJ2-2; perhaps TRBD2 as D (6 bases). The CDR3 totals 18 residues. Between the trimmed V and J ends, which lost 5 bases and 3 bases, there was a span of 22 bases. Germline values: CDR1 MNHEY, CDR2 SMNVEV (reference sequence). The chain's CDR3 is CASSPSRGSLGYTGELFF. The CDR3 coding sequence is TGTGCCAGCAGTCCTAGCCGGGGGTCTCTGGGGTACACCGGGGAGCTGTTTTTT.

This clone has a handful of counts. The CDR3 nucleotides are TGTGCCAGCAGCTTAGGGTCAGGGGGTTTCTACAATGAGCAGTTCTTC. Encoded protein: CASSLGSGGFYNEQFF. The chain has TRBV11-3 and TRBJ2-1, with 7 bases aligning to TRBD1. CDR1 and CDR2 from the germline V gene are SGHNT and YENEEA. The CDR3 runs to 16 residues. V dropped 1 base and J dropped 3; count of bases not matched to a gene: 6. The full variable domain, rest sourced from reference TRBV11-3 and TRBJ2-1, is EAGVVQSPRYKIIEKKQPVAFWCNPISGHNTLYWYLQNLGQGPELLIRYENEEAVDDSQLPKDRFSAERLKGVDSTLKIQPAELGDSAVYLCASSLGSGGFYNEQFFGPGTRLTVL.

This chain links TRBV5-1 with TRBJ1-6, with 7 bases that match TRBD1. With V trimmed by 3 bases and J by 9 bases, 9 bases remained unmatched. The CDR3 runs to 15 residues. Germline V gives CDR1 SGHRS, CDR2 YFSETQ. CDR3 in amino acids: CASSSGQAGISPLHF. The CDR3 DNA is TGCGCCAGCAGCTCCGGACAGGCTGGTATTTCACCCCTCCACTTT. Filled out from reference TRBV5-1 and TRBJ1-6, the complete variable domain reads KAGVTQTPRYLIKTRGQQVTLSCSPISGHRSVSWYQQTPGQGLQFLFEYFSETQRNKGNFPGRFSGRQFSNSRSEMNVSTLELGDSALYLCASSSGQAGISPLHFGNGTRLTVT.

The rearrangement joins TRBV13 to TRBJ2-5; no firm D call. Germline CDR1 PRHDT, CDR2 FYEKMQ (reference sequence). The CDR3 is 14 amino acids. The V end was cut by 9 bases, the J end by 6 bases, with 20 bases between. The CDR3 region has the DNA TGTGCCAGTCGTCCCCGGGTAGAGTCCCAGACCCAGTACTTC. Translation: CASRPRVESQTQYF.

This sequence joins TRBV9 and TRBJ2-3; 9 bases are shared with TRBD2. CDR1 is SGDLS, CDR2 YYNGEE, per germline. The CDR3 spans 16 residues. The ends lost 3 bases at V and 8 bases at J; junction bases unmatched: 13. The chain's CDR3 is CASSGIGGGGVGTQYF. CDR3 sequence (DNA): TGTGCCAGCAGCGGAATTGGCGGGGGGGGCGTCGGTACGCAGTATTTT.

CDR3 nucleotide sequence: TGTGCCAGCACCCACTTCGGGGGGCCCTACGAGCAGTACTTC. Amino acids: CASTHFGGPYEQYF. The chain recombines TRBV7-9 with TRBJ2-7; D may be TRBD2 (7 bases). This CDR3 contains 14 residues. Trimming stripped 7 bases from V and 2 bases from J, with 15 bases between. Germline-derived CDR1 and CDR2 are SEHNR and FQNEAQ (reference sequence).

The chain links TRBV7-6 to TRBJ2-7; TRBD1 might be the D (6 bases). Deletions cut 3 bases from V and 5 bases from J, with 14 bases between. CDR1 is SGHVS and CDR2 is FNYEAQ in the germline V gene. The CDR3 totals 14 residues. The CDR3 sequence: CASSLVGALDEQYF. The CDR3 nucleotides read TGTGCCAGCAGCTTGGTGGGGGCTCTCGACGAGCAGTACTTC.

Regarding this clone: This sample also contains other DNA sequences that code for the same CDR3. The DNA of the CDR3 is TGTGCCAGCAGTCCGGGGTGGGAGGGTCGGTACGAGCAGTACTTC. Encoded protein: CASSPGWEGRYEQYF. This chain links TRBV27 with TRBJ2-7, with 7 bases matching TRBD2. The length of the CDR3 is 15 residues. Germline-derived CDR1 and CDR2 are MNHEY and SMNVEV (reference sequence). Losses at the gene ends were 5 bases for V and 4 bases for J; bases not matched to a gene: 11.

V gene TRBV2 combines with J gene TRBJ2-2; no clear D gene. CDR3 length equals 13 residues. From germline, CDR1 is SNHLY and CDR2 FYNNEI. V gave up 1 base and J gave up 5 bases, with 5 bases separating them. The CDR3 loop reads CASSEESTGELFF. In DNA, the CDR3 is TGTGCCAGCAGTGAAGAGAGTACCGGGGAGCTGTTTTTT.

The chain uses TRBV10-3 and TRBJ2-1; 8 bases map to TRBD2. The germline CDR1 and CDR2 sequences are ENHRY and SYGVKD. The CDR3 is made up of 15 amino acids. V was clipped by 0 bases and J by 7 bases; unmatched bases: 5. The CDR3 nucleotides read TGTGCCATCAGTGAGTCACGGGGGGGCTTAAATGAGCAGTTCTTC. Residues: CAISESRGGLNEQFF.

The rearrangement links TRBV30 to TRBJ1-1; 7 nucleotides line up with TRBD1. After removal of 4 bases from V and 0 bases from J, the junction contained 2 bases not matched to a gene. CDR1 and CDR2 from the germline V gene are GTSNPN and SVGIG (reference sequence). The CDR3 sequence is 13 residues long. CDR3 DNA: TGTGCCTGGACGGGACAGCTGAACACTGAAGCTTTCTTT. Its protein product is CAWTGQLNTEAFF.

The chain recombines TRBV19 with TRBJ1-2; D might be TRBD1 (6 bases). V gave up 6 bases and J gave up 0 bases, with 14 bases separating them. CDR3 length: 15 amino acids. The germline CDR1 and CDR2 sequences are LNHDA and SQIVND (reference sequence). The CDR3 DNA reads TGTGCCAGTAGAGACCGGGACAAGACTAACTATGGCTACACCTTC. Protein product: CASRDRDKTNYGYTF.